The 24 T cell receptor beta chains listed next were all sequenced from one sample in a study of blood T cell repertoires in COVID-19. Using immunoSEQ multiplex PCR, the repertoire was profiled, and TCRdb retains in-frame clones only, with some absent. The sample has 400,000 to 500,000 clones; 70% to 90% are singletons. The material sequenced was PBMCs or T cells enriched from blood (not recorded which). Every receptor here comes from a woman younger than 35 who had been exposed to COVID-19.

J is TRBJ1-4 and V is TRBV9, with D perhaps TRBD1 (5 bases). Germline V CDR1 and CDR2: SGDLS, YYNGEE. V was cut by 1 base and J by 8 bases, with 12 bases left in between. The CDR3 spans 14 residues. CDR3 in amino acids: CASSVPGTGEKLFF. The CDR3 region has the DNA TGTGCCAGCAGCGTACCAGGGACTGGGGAAAAACTGTTTTTT.

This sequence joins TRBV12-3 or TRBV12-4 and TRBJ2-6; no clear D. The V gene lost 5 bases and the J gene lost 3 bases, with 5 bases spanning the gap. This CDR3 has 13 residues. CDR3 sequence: CASSDFGANVLTF. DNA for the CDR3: TGTGCCAGCAGTGACTTTGGGGCCAACGTCCTGACTTTC.

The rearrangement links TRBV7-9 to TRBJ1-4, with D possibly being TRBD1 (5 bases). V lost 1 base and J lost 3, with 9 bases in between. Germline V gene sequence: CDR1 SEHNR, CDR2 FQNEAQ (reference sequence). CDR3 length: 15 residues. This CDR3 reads CASSLGQNANEKLFF. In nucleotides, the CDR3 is TGTGCCAGCAGCTTAGGACAGAACGCTAATGAAAAACTGTTTTTT.

The CDR3 protein is CASSDRDRGDEQYF. CDR3 DNA: TGTGCCAGCAGCGACCGGGACAGGGGGGACGAGCAGTACTTC. This rearrangement joins TRBV9 to TRBJ2-7; 11 bases agree with TRBD1. The CDR3 extends over 14 amino acids. Looked up from germline, CDR1 is SGDLS and CDR2 is YYNGEE. Trimming at V came to 3 bases and at J to 5 bases, leaving 4 bases not matched to a gene.

The CDR3 is CASSLGTGTTNEKLFF. CDR3 DNA sequence: TGTGCCAGCAGTTTAGGGACAGGGACAACTAATGAAAAACTGTTTTTT. V is TRBV28 and J is TRBJ1-4; 9 bases are shared with TRBD1. The germline V gene encodes CDR1 MDHEN and CDR2 SYDVKM. This CDR3 contains 16 residues. V was clipped by 2 bases and J by 0 bases; unmatched bases: 1.

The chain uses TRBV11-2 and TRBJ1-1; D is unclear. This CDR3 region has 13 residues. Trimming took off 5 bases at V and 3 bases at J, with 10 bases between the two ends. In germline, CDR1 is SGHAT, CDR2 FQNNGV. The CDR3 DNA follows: TGTGCCAGCAGCCCCTATATGGACACTGAAGCTTTCTTT. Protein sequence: CASSPYMDTEAFF.

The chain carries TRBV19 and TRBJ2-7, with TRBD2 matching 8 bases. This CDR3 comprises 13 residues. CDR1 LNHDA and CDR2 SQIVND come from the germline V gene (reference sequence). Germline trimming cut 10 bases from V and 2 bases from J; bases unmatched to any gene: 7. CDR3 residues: CATGGQDPYEQYF. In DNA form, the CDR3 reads TGTGCCACGGGGGGGCAGGACCCCTACGAGCAGTACTTC.

This CDR3 reads CASSFEGARNQPQHF. Written as DNA, the CDR3 is TGTGCCAGCAGTTTTGAGGGGGCGAGGAATCAGCCCCAGCATTTT. The chain uses TRBV28 and TRBJ1-5; TRBD1 aligns across 7 bases. The J segment lost 4 bases and the V segment lost 3 bases, leaving 6 bases of the junction unmatched. The CDR3 is 15 residues long. CDR1 is MDHEN, CDR2 SYDVKM, per germline.

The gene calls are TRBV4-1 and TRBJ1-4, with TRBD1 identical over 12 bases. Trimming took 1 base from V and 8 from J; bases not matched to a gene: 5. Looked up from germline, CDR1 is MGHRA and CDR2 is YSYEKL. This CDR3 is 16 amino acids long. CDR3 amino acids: CASSQVGQGAREKLFF. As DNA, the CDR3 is TGCGCCAGCAGCCAAGTGGGACAGGGGGCACGCGAAAAACTGTTTTTT.

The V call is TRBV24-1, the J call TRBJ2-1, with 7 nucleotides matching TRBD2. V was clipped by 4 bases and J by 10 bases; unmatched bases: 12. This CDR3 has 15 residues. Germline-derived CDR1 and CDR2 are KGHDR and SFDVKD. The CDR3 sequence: CATSDRGVAGVEQFF. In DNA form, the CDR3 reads TGTGCCACCAGTGACCGGGGCGTAGCGGGCGTCGAGCAGTTCTTC.

The CDR3 region is CATSDLQRGEQYF. In nucleotides, the CDR3 is TGTGCCACCAGTGATTTGCAACGCGGCGAGCAGTACTTC. V and J are TRBV24-1 and TRBJ2-7; no definite D call. The CDR3 loop spans 13 amino acids. The germline CDR1 and CDR2 sequences are KGHDR and SFDVKD. With 0 bases removed from V and 6 bases from J, the gap between germline ends came to 8 bases.

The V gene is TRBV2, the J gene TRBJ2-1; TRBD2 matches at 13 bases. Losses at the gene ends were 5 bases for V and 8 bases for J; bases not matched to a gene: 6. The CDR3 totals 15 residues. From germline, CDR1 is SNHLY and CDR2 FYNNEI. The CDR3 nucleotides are TGTGCCAGCAGTTCCCCGGGACTAGCGGGATATGAGCAGTTCTTC. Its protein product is CASSSPGLAGYEQFF.

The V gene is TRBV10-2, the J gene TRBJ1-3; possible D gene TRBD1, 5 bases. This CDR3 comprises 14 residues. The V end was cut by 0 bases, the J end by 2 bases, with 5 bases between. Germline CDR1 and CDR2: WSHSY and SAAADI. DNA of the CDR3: TGCGCCAGCAGTGAGTCGGGGCCTGGAAACACCATATATTTT. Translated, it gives CASSESGPGNTIYF.

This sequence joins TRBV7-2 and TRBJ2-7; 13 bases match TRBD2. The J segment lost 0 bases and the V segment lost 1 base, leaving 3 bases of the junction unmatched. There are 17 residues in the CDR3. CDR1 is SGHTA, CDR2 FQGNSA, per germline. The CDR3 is CASSLGGTSGISYEQYF. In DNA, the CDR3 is TGTGCCAGCAGCTTAGGAGGGACTAGCGGGATCTCCTACGAGCAGTACTTC.

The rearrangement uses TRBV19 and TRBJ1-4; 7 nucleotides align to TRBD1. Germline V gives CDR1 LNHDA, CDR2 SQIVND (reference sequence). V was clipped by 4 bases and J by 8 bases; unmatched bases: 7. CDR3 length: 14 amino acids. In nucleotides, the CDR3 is TGTGCCAGTAGTAACAGACAGGGCGAAGAAAAACTGTTTTTT. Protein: CASSNRQGEEKLFF. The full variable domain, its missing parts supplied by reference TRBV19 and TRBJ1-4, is DGGITQSPKYLFRKEGQNVTLSCEQNLNHDAMYWYRQDPGQGLRLIYYSQIVNDFQKGDIAEGYSVSREKKESFPLTVTSAQKNPTAFYLCASSNRQGEEKLFFGSGTQLSVL.

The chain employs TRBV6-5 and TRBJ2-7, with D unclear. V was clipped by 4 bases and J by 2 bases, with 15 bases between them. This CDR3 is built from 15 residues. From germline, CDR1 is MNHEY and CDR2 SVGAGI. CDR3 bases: TGTGCCAGCAGTTCCTCGGCCGGGTATCCCTACGAGCAGTACTTC. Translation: CASSSSAGYPYEQYF.

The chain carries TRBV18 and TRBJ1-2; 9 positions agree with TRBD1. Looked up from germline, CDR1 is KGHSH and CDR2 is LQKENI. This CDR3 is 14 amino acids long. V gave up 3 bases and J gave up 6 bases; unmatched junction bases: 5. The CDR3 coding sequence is TGTGCCAGCTCACCTACTGGGACAGGGCATGGCTACACCTTC. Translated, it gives CASSPTGTGHGYTF.

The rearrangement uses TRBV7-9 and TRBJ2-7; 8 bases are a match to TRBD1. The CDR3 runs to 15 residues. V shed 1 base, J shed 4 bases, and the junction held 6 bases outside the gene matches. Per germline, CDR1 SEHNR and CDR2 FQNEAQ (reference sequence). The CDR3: CASSLVARGRYEQYF. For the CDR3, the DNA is TGTGCCAGCAGCTTAGTCGCCAGGGGGCGATACGAGCAGTACTTC.

CDR3 in DNA: TGCGCCAGCAGCCAAGTACCTGGACTAGCCCGGCCGGATACGCAGTATTTT. This encodes CASSQVPGLARPDTQYF. The chain carries TRBV4-1 and TRBJ2-3, with TRBD2 matching 8 bases. CDR1 MGHRA and CDR2 YSYEKL come from the germline V gene. This CDR3 is built from 17 residues. V lost 1 base and J lost 6; bases outside the gene matches: 12.

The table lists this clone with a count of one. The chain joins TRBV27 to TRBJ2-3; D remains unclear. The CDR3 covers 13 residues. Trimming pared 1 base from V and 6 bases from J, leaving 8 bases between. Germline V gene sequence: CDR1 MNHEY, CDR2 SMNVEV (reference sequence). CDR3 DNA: TGTGCCAGCAGTTTATTCTCGAGGGATACGCAGTATTTT. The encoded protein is CASSLFSRDTQYF.

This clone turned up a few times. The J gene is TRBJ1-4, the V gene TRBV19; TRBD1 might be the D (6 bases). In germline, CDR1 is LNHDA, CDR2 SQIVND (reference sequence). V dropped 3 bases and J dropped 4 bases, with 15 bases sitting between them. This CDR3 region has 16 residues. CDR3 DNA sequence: TGTGCCAGTAGTATGCTACAGGGTCCCCTTAATGAAAAACTGTTTTTT. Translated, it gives CASSMLQGPLNEKLFF.

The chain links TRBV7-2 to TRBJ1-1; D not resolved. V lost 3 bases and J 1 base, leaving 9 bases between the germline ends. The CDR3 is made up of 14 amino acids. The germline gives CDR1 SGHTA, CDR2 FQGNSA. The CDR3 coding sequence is TGTGCCAGCAGCTTCAATACACAGAACACTGAAGCTTTCTTT. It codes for CASSFNTQNTEAFF.

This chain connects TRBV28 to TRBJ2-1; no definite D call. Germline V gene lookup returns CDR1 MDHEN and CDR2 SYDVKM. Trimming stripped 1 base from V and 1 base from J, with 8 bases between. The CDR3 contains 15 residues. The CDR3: CASSLFPQSYNEQFF. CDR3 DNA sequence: TGTGCCAGCAGTTTATTTCCGCAGTCCTACAATGAGCAGTTCTTC.

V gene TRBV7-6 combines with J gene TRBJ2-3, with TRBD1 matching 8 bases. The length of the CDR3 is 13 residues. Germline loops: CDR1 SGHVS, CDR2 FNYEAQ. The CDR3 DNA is TGTGCGTCGAGCAGGGGGCGCACAGATACGCAGTATTTT. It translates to CASSRGRTDTQYF.